These 32 T cell receptor beta chains originate from one sample sequenced in a study of response to subunit inactivated influenza vaccine. One entry per CDR3 protein, called by TCRdb with MiXCR from the RT-PCR reads. Of 750,000 to 850,000 distinct CDR3 sequences in the sample, around a sixth were seen once. Sequencing used PBMCs from blood, obtained less than 6 days after vaccination. These receptors were obtained from a man aged 50 to 60 who received an inactivated influenza vaccine.

This clonotype has just a few counts. The chain has TRBV7-2 and TRBJ2-3; TRBD2 might be the D (7 bases). The CDR3 is 15 amino acids. Trimming cost V 11 bases and J 2 bases, with 20 bases left between them. The germline V gene has CDR1 SGHTA and CDR2 FQGNSA. CDR3 nucleotides: TGTGCCGGACAGACGATCGGGGGGCTCACAGATACGCAGTATTTT. Amino acid sequence: CAGQTIGGLTDTQYF. The whole variable domain, filled in from reference TRBV7-2 and TRBJ2-3, reads GAGVSQSPSNKVTEKGKDVELRCDPISGHTALYWYRQSLGQGLEFLIYFQGNSAPDKSGLPSDRFSAERTGGSVSTLTIQRTQQEDSAVYLCAGQTIGGLTDTQYFGPGTRLTVL.

This chain connects TRBV5-1 to TRBJ1-2; weak D call: TRBD1 (5 bases). The germline V gene encodes CDR1 SGHRS and CDR2 YFSETQ. The germline V and J ends were trimmed by 4 bases and 4 bases, with 11 bases remaining between them. The CDR3 extends over 13 amino acids. The CDR3 DNA sequence: TGCGCCAGCAGCGCGGACACTGGCTATGGCTACACCTTC. It is translated as CASSADTGYGYTF.

This clonotype was recorded a few times. The J gene is TRBJ2-1, the V gene TRBV4-3; a possible D gene is TRBD2 (5 bases). The CDR3 is 15 amino acids. In germline, CDR1 is LGHNA, CDR2 YSLEER. V lost 2 bases, J lost 0 bases, and 8 bases lay in between. In DNA, the CDR3 is TGCGCCAGCAGCCAACTAGCCTACTCCTACAATGAGCAGTTCTTC. Residues: CASSQLAYSYNEQFF.

The chain uses TRBV5-6 and TRBJ2-7; TRBD1 or TRBD2 may be the D gene (5 bases each). V lost 6 bases and J 7 bases, leaving 23 bases between the germline ends. CDR3 length equals 15 residues. The germline CDR1 and CDR2 sequences are SGHDT and YYEEEE. The CDR3 loop reads CASTLRGRLLWEQYF. The CDR3 coding sequence is TGTGCCAGCACCCTAAGGGGCAGACTACTGTGGGAGCAGTACTTC.

V usage is TRBV4-1 and J usage is TRBJ2-1; 9 nucleotides align to TRBD2. This CDR3 is built from 16 residues. The V gene's germline CDR1 is MGHRA and CDR2 YSYEKL. V shed 2 bases, J shed 8 bases, and the junction held 10 bases outside the gene matches. The CDR3 is CASSQPASGAVYEQFF. Written as DNA, the CDR3 is TGCGCCAGCAGCCAACCGGCTAGCGGGGCAGTTTATGAGCAGTTCTTC.

The J gene is TRBJ2-3, the V gene TRBV10-3; TRBD2 agrees at 12 bases. Germline V CDR1 and CDR2: ENHRY, SYGVKD. The ends lost 7 bases at V and 4 bases at J; junction bases unmatched: 6. The CDR3 sequence is 15 residues long. The CDR3 spells CAINSLAGGPDTQYF. The CDR3 nucleotides read TGTGCCATCAACTCGCTAGCGGGGGGGCCAGATACGCAGTATTTT.

The CDR3 bases are TGTGCCAGCAGCTTGGACAGGTTCGCCGGGGAGCTGTTTTTT. This gives the protein CASSLDRFAGELFF. This chain uses TRBV7-2 with TRBJ2-2; 7 bases fit TRBD1. Losses at the gene ends were 3 bases for V and 6 bases for J; bases not matched to a gene: 4. The CDR3 length is 14 residues. Germline lookup yields CDR1 SGHTA and CDR2 FQGNSA. Based on the CDR3 plus reference TRBV7-2 and TRBJ2-2, the full variable domain is GAGVSQSPSNKVTEKGKDVELRCDPISGHTALYWYRQSLGQGLEFLIYFQGNSAPDKSGLPSDRFSAERTGGSVSTLTIQRTQQEDSAVYLCASSLDRFAGELFFGEGSRLTVL.

The chain employs TRBV6-4 and TRBJ2-2; D call uncertain. CDR3 size: 13 residues. The ends were cut back, 2 bases at V and 5 bases at J, with 6 bases in the middle. Germline CDR1 reads MRHNA; CDR2 reads SNTAGT. CDR3 in DNA: TGTGCCAGCAGTGACCGCCGGACCGGGGAGCTGTTTTTT. It specifies CASSDRRTGELFF.

The chain has TRBV5-1 and TRBJ1-2, with 11 bases aligning to TRBD1. Germline trimming cut 4 bases from V and 4 bases from J; bases unmatched to any gene: 6. CDR3 length: 15 residues. Germline assignment: CDR1 SGHRS and CDR2 YFSETQ. The DNA for the CDR3 is TGCGCCAGCAGCGCGGGACAGGGGGATTCCTATGGCTACACCTTC. Its translation is CASSAGQGDSYGYTF.

The table lists this clonotype with a few counts. V is TRBV12-3 or TRBV12-4 and J is TRBJ2-7; D call uncertain. Trimming removed 5 bases at V and 3 bases at J, with 11 bases between. This CDR3 has 13 amino acids. CDR3 nucleotide sequence: TGTGCCAGCAGTAAGGACGCAAACTACGAGCAGTACTTC. Translating gives CASSKDANYEQYF.

This clonotype was seen a few times. The chain recombines TRBV7-9 with TRBJ2-3; D may be TRBD2 (5 bases). Germline V CDR1 and CDR2: SEHNR, FQNEAQ (reference sequence). This CDR3 is built from 16 residues. V gave up 5 bases and J gave up 4 bases, with 19 bases separating them. CDR3 DNA: TGTGCCAGCAGCAACCCCCATGGAGGCGGCTCAGATACGCAGTATTTT. Protein sequence: CASSNPHGGGSDTQYF.

The chain is built from TRBV28 and TRBJ2-7; D is unclear. Germline assignment: CDR1 MDHEN and CDR2 SYDVKM. CDR3 size: 13 residues. V lost 2 bases, J lost 2 bases, and 7 bases lay in between. The CDR3 DNA sequence: TGTGCCAGCAGTTTAATTGGTACCTACGAGCAGTACTTC. Translated, it gives CASSLIGTYEQYF.

The rearrangement links TRBV20-1 to TRBJ2-5; 8 nucleotides match TRBD1. Germline assignment: CDR1 DFQATT and CDR2 SNEGSKA (reference sequence). Trimming removed 4 bases from V and 7 bases from J; junction bases left unmatched: 11. The CDR3 has 14 residues. CDR3 sequence: CSATQGARSMTQYF. CDR3 bases: TGCAGTGCTACCCAGGGGGCGCGGAGTATGACCCAGTACTTC.

V is TRBV5-1 and J is TRBJ1-6, with 7 bases matching TRBD1. J lost 5 bases, V lost 2 bases, and 4 bases had no gene match. The CDR3 length is 15 residues. The germline gives CDR1 SGHRS, CDR2 YFSETQ. Here the CDR3 reads CASSFRDSNNSPLHF. In nucleotides, the CDR3 is TGCGCCAGCAGCTTTAGGGACAGCAATAATTCACCCCTCCACTTT.

The chain uses TRBV4-2 and TRBJ1-2; D uncertain. From germline, CDR1 is LGHNA and CDR2 YNFKEQ. V was cut by 0 bases and J by 2 bases, with 16 bases left in between. This CDR3 has 17 residues. The CDR3 nucleotides read TGTGCCAGCAGCCAAGATGTAGCGAGGCGGATAAACTATGGCTACACCTTC. This translates into CASSQDVARRINYGYTF.

This clonotype was counted ten times or more. This rearrangement joins TRBV15 to TRBJ1-2, with a weak D call TRBD1 (5 bases). Germline values: CDR1 LNHNV, CDR2 YYDKDF (reference sequence). The CDR3 length is 14 residues. Trimming removed 1 base at V and 5 bases at J, with 11 bases between. CDR3 protein: CATSRGGDRYGYTF. The CDR3 nucleotides are TGTGCCACCAGCAGAGGAGGGGACCGATATGGCTACACCTTC.

This clonotype was counted only a few times. The chain combines TRBV2 with TRBJ2-7; weak D call: TRBD1 (5 bases). This CDR3 region has 13 residues. CDR1 and CDR2 from the germline V gene are SNHLY and FYNNEI. V was cut by 0 bases and J by 8 bases, with 11 bases left in between. Here the CDR3 reads CASSEALGQKQYF. The CDR3, as DNA: TGTGCCAGCAGTGAAGCACTGGGGCAGAAGCAGTACTTC.

With regard to this clonotype: A much larger clonotype is one base distant, so this may be a read error. The CDR3 does not end in the conserved phenylalanine or tryptophan, so this is likely a read error. The V and J genes are TRBV12-3 or TRBV12-4 and TRBJ2-7; TRBD1 or TRBD2 may be the D gene (5 bases each). Trimming took 6 bases from V and 2 from J, leaving 11 bases between them. The CDR3 is 13 amino acids. CDR3 sequence (DNA): TGTGCCAGCAGGGGGACGTTGACCTACGAGCAGTACCTC. Translating gives CASRGTLTYEQYL.

This clonotype was detected a few times. The chain uses TRBV15 and TRBJ2-3, with D possibly matching TRBD1 (6 bases). Germline V gives CDR1 LNHNV, CDR2 YYDKDF (reference sequence). With 5 bases removed from V and 4 bases from J, the gap between germline ends came to 10 bases. CDR3 length equals 13 residues. DNA of the CDR3: TGTGCCACCAGCCATCGACAGGCAGATACGCAGTATTTT. This translates into CATSHRQADTQYF.

This clonotype was observed a few times. This sequence joins TRBV5-1 and TRBJ1-6; no clear D. From germline, CDR1 is SGHRS and CDR2 YFSETQ. This CDR3 region has 17 residues. Trimming shortened V by 0 bases and J by 5 bases, and 15 bases separated the two germline ends. DNA of the CDR3: TGCGCCAGCAGCTTGGTCGTAGGAGACCTAAATAATTCACCCCTCCACTTT. Amino acids: CASSLVVGDLNNSPLHF.

V gene TRBV7-2 combines with J gene TRBJ2-3, with 7 positions matching TRBD2. Looked up from germline, CDR1 is SGHTA and CDR2 is FQGNSA. CDR3 size: 18 residues. Unmatched junction bases numbered 12, after V lost 2 bases and J lost 1 base. The CDR3 nucleotides read TGTGCCAGCAGCTTAACGGGACTACATCACCGACGCACAGATACGCAGTATTTT. Its protein product is CASSLTGLHHRRTDTQYF.

This rearrangement joins TRBV20-1 to TRBJ2-1; 9 bases match TRBD2. Per germline, CDR1 DFQATT and CDR2 SNEGSKA (reference sequence). Trimming at V came to 6 bases and at J to 5 bases, leaving 14 bases not matched to a gene. The CDR3 is made up of 16 amino acids. CDR3: CSAPHSGTSIDNEQFF. The CDR3 bases are TGCAGTGCCCCGCACTCCGGGACTAGCATAGACAATGAGCAGTTCTTC.

This clonotype was counted a few times. The genes are TRBV12-3 or TRBV12-4 and TRBJ2-1; 7 bases line up with TRBD2. The CDR3 totals 18 residues. Germline trimming cut 3 bases from V and 3 bases from J; bases unmatched to any gene: 14. For the CDR3, the DNA is TGTGCCAGCAGTTTTGAGATAGGGTCTAGCGGACGCTACAATGAGCAGTTCTTC. Its translation is CASSFEIGSSGRYNEQFF.

The CDR3 sequence is CATLYRTGDDQGNEQYF. Written as DNA, the CDR3 is TGCGCCACGCTCTACAGGACAGGGGACGATCAGGGGAACGAGCAGTACTTC. This rearrangement joins TRBV10-1 to TRBJ2-7; 9 nucleotides agree with TRBD1. With V trimmed by 10 bases and J by 5 bases, 21 bases remained unmatched. Germline CDR1 reads WNHNN; CDR2 reads SYGVQD (reference sequence). The CDR3 has 17 amino acids.

This clonotype showed up many times. The chain combines TRBV5-1 with TRBJ2-1, with no clear D. V gave up 0 bases and J gave up 5 bases, with 9 bases separating them. Germline V gene data show CDR1 as SGHRS and CDR2 as YFSETQ. The CDR3 is 14 residues long. The CDR3 DNA follows: TGCGCCAGCAGCTTGGACAGATCTAACAATGAGCAGTTCTTC. As protein: CASSLDRSNNEQFF.

This clonotype was observed a few times. V gene TRBV5-1 combines with J gene TRBJ2-2; weak D call: TRBD1 (6 bases). The CDR3 runs to 15 residues. Germline V gene lookup returns CDR1 SGHRS and CDR2 YFSETQ. Trimming took off 2 bases at V and 5 bases at J, with 13 bases between the two ends. CDR3 DNA: TGCGCCAGCAGCTTAATGGGGGCACGGACCGGGGAGCTGTTTTTT. It codes for CASSLMGARTGELFF.

In its sample, this clonotype was seen a few times. The J gene is TRBJ2-2, the V gene TRBV20-1; D gene unclear. This CDR3 comprises 13 residues. Germline CDR1 reads DFQATT; CDR2 reads SNEGSKA (reference sequence). The germline V and J ends were trimmed by 3 bases and 5 bases, with 10 bases remaining between them. The CDR3 DNA reads TGCAGTGCTAGTCTCTGGGGTACCGGGGAGCTGTTTTTT. Residues: CSASLWGTGELFF.

The rearrangement joins TRBV15 to TRBJ1-4, with 7 bases identical to TRBD1. Germline loops: CDR1 LNHNV, CDR2 YYDKDF (reference sequence). Trimming at V came to 2 bases and at J to 7 bases, leaving 10 bases not matched to a gene. The CDR3 totals 16 residues. Here the CDR3 DNA reads TGTGCCACCAGCAGAAAGACAGGGATCGGAGGTGAAAAACTGTTTTTT. Protein sequence: CATSRKTGIGGEKLFF. The full variable domain, completed using reference TRBV15 and TRBJ1-4, is DAMVIQNPRYQVTQFGKPVTLSCSQTLNHNVMYWYQQKSSQAPKLLFHYYDKDFNNEADTPDNFQSRRPNTSFCFLDIRSPGLGDTAMYLCATSRKTGIGGEKLFFGSGTQLSVL.

A word on this clonotype: It is unclear where the CDR3 begins or ends on the DNA, so no DNA is shown, and the CDR3 is as TCRdb lists it. The chain carries TRBV27 and TRBJ2-1; the table's D call TRBD1 went unverified against the DNA. Both ends counted, the CDR3 spans 17 residues. Per the germline V gene, CDR1 is MNHEY and CDR2 is SMNVEV (reference sequence). CDR3 in amino acids: CASSLFGPGSGIGGQFF.

V and J are TRBV12-3 or TRBV12-4 and TRBJ2-7, with no clear D. This CDR3 is 13 amino acids long. Trimming shortened V by 4 bases and J by 7 bases, and 14 bases separated the two germline ends. This CDR3 reads CASSSGEVGEQYF. DNA for the CDR3: TGTGCCAGCAGTTCGGGTGAGGTCGGGGAGCAGTACTTC.

This sequence joins TRBV5-1 and TRBJ2-7; 7 bases fit TRBD1. The CDR3 spans 12 residues. V lost 4 bases, J lost 6 bases, and 4 bases stayed unmatched. CDR1 SGHRS and CDR2 YFSETQ come from the germline V gene. CDR3 bases: TGCGCCAGCAGCACACAGGGGACCGAGCAGTACTTC. Amino acid sequence: CASSTQGTEQYF. The full variable domain, its missing parts supplied by reference TRBV5-1 and TRBJ2-7, is KAGVTQTPRYLIKTRGQQVTLSCSPISGHRSVSWYQQTPGQGLQFLFEYFSETQRNKGNFPGRFSGRQFSNSRSEMNVSTLELGDSALYLCASSTQGTEQYFGPGTRLTVT.

The rearrangement uses TRBV7-9 and TRBJ2-3; possible D gene TRBD2, 6 bases. This CDR3 contains 16 residues. Trimming removed 5 bases from V and 0 bases from J, with 15 bases in between. The germline V gene has CDR1 SEHNR and CDR2 FQNEAQ (reference sequence). The CDR3 sequence is CASSLLSGGSTDTQYF. In nucleotides, the CDR3 is TGTGCCAGCAGCCTACTAAGCGGAGGGAGCACAGATACGCAGTATTTT.